This T cell receptor (beta chain) comes out of a study of shared clonotypes between healthy human individuals. Points from the study as a whole: Investigators collected only blood, and repertoires in tissues likely differ.

Selected positively for CCR7 and CD45RO-negative, naive CD8 cells excluded terminally differentiated effector memory CD45RA+ cells. There were no recent acute infections or vaccinations among the donors, who were healthy HIV-negative adults. Each subset's genomic DNA was shared equally among a number of immunoSEQ plates. The DNA input per sorted-subset replicate PCR was about 180 ng, corresponding to roughly 31,000 T cell genomes. Data came from immunoSEQ multiplex PCR; TCRdb stores just in-frame clones and leaves some out. The sample shows roughly 2,000,000 clones, 80% to 95% of them seen only once. In the case of this clone: What it binds is unknown.

J lost 0 bases, V lost 4 bases, and 14 bases had no gene match. CDR1 is LNHDA and CDR2 is SQIVND in the germline V gene (reference sequence). The CDR3 is made up of 18 amino acids. Sequencing was done on a sample of naive CD8+ T cells from PBMCs. The chain is built from TRBV19 and TRBJ1-2, with 7 bases identical to TRBD1. This sequence was found in a man aged 18 to 35 in good health. Some clones in this sample may be carry-over from other donors' samples. CDR3 loop: CASSKVLRDSFTNYGYTF. The CDR3 DNA is TGTGCCAGTAGTAAGGTTCTCCGGGACAGCTTTACTAACTATGGCTACACCTTC.